This T cell receptor (beta chain) was found in a study of CD4 T cells in relation to SARS-CoV-2 and coronaviruses. Study-wide context: Negative control cultures got HIV-1 Nef peptides or no peptide. Study findings and constraints: Crossreactive clones expanded significantly less to SARS-CoV-2 than monoreactive clones.

Produced via immunoSEQ multiplex PCR; TCRdb's table is partial and in-frame only. The table has about 29,000 clones, about 80% seen once. As to this clone: Its specificity is unknown.

Unexposed donor CD4+ T cells date from about 2011-2018, before the COVID-19 pandemic. CD4+ T cells were isolated from the cells after nine to eleven days of culture. Cells permitting, SARS-CoV-2 S/N and four cold-coronavirus spikes were tested on unexposed-donor CD4+ T cells. The CDR3 contains 15 residues. From germline, CDR1 is SEHNR and CDR2 FQNEAQ (reference sequence). Trimming removed 5 bases from V and 3 bases from J; junction bases left unmatched: 3. V and J are TRBV7-9 and TRBJ1-6; 8 bases line up with TRBD1. This TCR came from a human donor in good health. Sequencing was done on a sample of CD4+ T cells from PBMCs, cultured in vitro. The DNA for the CDR3 is TGTGCCAGCAGCCGAACAGGGGGCTATAATTCACCCCTCCACTTT. It is translated as CASSRTGGYNSPLHF.